This is a list of T cell receptor beta chains from one sample in a study of T cells in Graves' hyperthyroidism and ophthalmopathy. TCRdb ran MiXCR on the multiplex PCR reads and lists one entry per CDR3 protein. Of about 420,000 distinct CDR3 sequences listed, about an eighth are singletons. The sequenced sample was blood. The receptors here all came from a young woman with Graves' hyperthyroidism. Each CDR3 is given with its conserved first and last residue. A D gene is named only where the DNA matches it firmly. Clone size is given for some rows only: seen once, a few or many times, or a class if the clone is expanded.

.,TRBJ2-3,TRBV5-1,.,TGCGCCAGCAGCTTGACCCCTGGAGATACGCAGTATTTT,CASSLTPGDTQYF
.,TRBJ1-4,TRBV5-1,many,TGCGCCAGCAGCTTGGATCCGGGACACCTGAATGAAAAACTGTTTTTT,CASSLDPGHLNEKLFF
TRBD2,TRBJ2-7,TRBV7-2,many,TGTGCCAGCAGCTCGCTTTGGACTAGCGGAGCCTACGAGCAGTACTTC,CASSSLWTSGAYEQYF
.,TRBJ2-7,TRBV28,many,TGTGCCAGCAGTTTACGGTTAGCTAGCGATACCTACGAGCAGTACTTC,CASSLRLASDTYEQYF
.,TRBJ1-1,TRBV9,.,TGTGCCAGCAGCGCGTTACTCTCAACGAACACTGAAGCTTCCTTT,CASSALLSTNTEASF
.,TRBJ2-1,TRBV7-9,many,TGTGCCAGCAGCATCACGACTGGAAGCTACAATGAGCAGTTCTTC,CASSITTGSYNEQFF
TRBD1,TRBJ2-7,TRBV2,many,TGTGCCAGCAGTGGAATAGGGGACAGCTACGAGCAGTACTTC,CASSGIGDSYEQYF
.,TRBJ2-1,TRBV5-4,.,TGTGCCAGCGGCATAACGTACAATGAGCAGTTCTTC,CASGITYNEQFF
.,TRBJ2-1,TRBV5-1,many,TGCGCCAGCAGCTTGGTGCCCAGGGAGAGGAATGAGCAGTTCTTC,CASSLVPRERNEQFF
.,TRBJ2-7,TRBV25-1,.,TGTGCCAGCAGTGAATTGGGATCCCCTACCGGGTCCTACGAGCAGTACTTC,CASSELGSPTGSYEQYF
.,TRBJ2-7,TRBV7-9,many,TGTGCCAGCCGACCCAGCCTCAACGAGCAGTACTTC,CASRPSLNEQYF
.,TRBJ2-7,TRBV28,many,TGTGCCAGCAGTTTTATGTACGGGACGGCAACCTACGAGCAGTACTTC,CASSFMYGTATYEQYF
.,TRBJ1-5,TRBV19,.,TGTGCCAGTAGTATTGTGGCAGACAATCAGCCCCAGCATTTT,CASSIVADNQPQHF
.,TRBJ2-5,TRBV6-6,many,TGTGCCAGCAGTTATGAGGTCTCCCCCAGAGAGACCCAGTACTTC,CASSYEVSPRETQYF
.,TRBJ1-2,TRBV4-1,few,TGCGCCAGCAGCCAAGGTGGTCCCCGCTATGGCTACACCTTC,CASSQGGPRYGYTF
.,TRBJ1-2,TRBV4-1,few,TGCGCCAGCAGCCAAGAGGGCAGCCAGTATGGCTACACCTTC,CASSQEGSQYGYTF
TRBD1,TRBJ1-2,TRBV30,many,TGTGCCTGGAGTGCAGGGGGCCATAACTATGGCTACACCTTC,CAWSAGGHNYGYTF
TRBD2,TRBJ2-1,TRBV6-1,many,TGTGCCAGCAGTTCACCCCGACTAGCGGGTTTGGGTGGGGAGCAGTTCTTC,CASSSPRLAGLGGEQFF
.,TRBJ1-1,TRBV4-1,many,TGCGCCAGCAGCCTCCTCGGGGGCAGCACTGAAGCTTTCTTT,CASSLLGGSTEAFF
TRBD1,TRBJ2-2,TRBV12-3/TRBV12-4,many,TGTGCCAGCAGTCCGACAGGGTTGAACACCGGGGAGCTGTTTTTT,CASSPTGLNTGELFF
.,TRBJ1-2,TRBV6-5,many,TGTGCCAGCAGTTACTCGCTGGAGGCTCAGGGCTACACCTTC,CASSYSLEAQGYTF
.,TRBJ1-3,TRBV29-1,.,TGCAGCGTTGGCGGGGCGGGAAACACCATATATTTT,CSVGGAGNTIYF
.,TRBJ2-7,TRBV6-2/TRBV6-3,.,TGTGCCAGTTCGGACTCCCCTCTCTACGAGCAGTACTTC,CASSDSPLYEQYF
TRBD2,TRBJ2-1,TRBV2,many,TGTGCCAGCAGCCAGGGACTAGCGGGAGGGCGTCGGTACAATGAGCAGTTCTTC,CASSQGLAGGRRYNEQFF
.,TRBJ2-7,TRBV29-1,.,TGCAGCGTTCTAGCTCCTCCCTCCTACGAGCAGTACTTC,CSVLAPPSYEQYF
.,TRBJ2-1,TRBV19,few,TGTGCCAGTAGTATATCCCCAGTCAATGAGCAGTTCTTC,CASSISPVNEQFF
TRBD1,TRBJ1-2,TRBV4-1,.,TGCGCCAGCAGCCACGAGCCGGGACAGGGGGCCCCCTACTATGGCTACACCTTC,CASSHEPGQGAPYYGYTF
.,TRBJ2-1,TRBV29-1,many,TGCAGCGTTGAATTGTGGTACAATGAGCAGTTCTTC,CSVELWYNEQFF
.,TRBJ2-7,TRBV2,many,TGTGCCAGCAGGGCGGACTGGAGCTCCTACGAGCAGTACTTC,CASRADWSSYEQYF
.,TRBJ2-2,TRBV19,.,TGTGCCAGTACAGAGCTTGGCTCAAACACCGGGGAGCTGTTTTTT,CASTELGSNTGELFF
TRBD1,TRBJ2-1,TRBV6-1,many,TGTGCCAGCAGTGACCGGGACAGGGGGCTAAATGAGCAGTTCTTC,CASSDRDRGLNEQFF
TRBD2,TRBJ2-1,TRBV29-1,many,TGCAGCGTTGAACTCAGGACTAGCGGGGGTTTAAATGAGCAGTTCTTC,CSVELRTSGGLNEQFF
.,TRBJ1-1,TRBV12-3/TRBV12-4,many,TGTGCCAGCCAAGCAGGGGCGTTAATGAACACTGAAGCTTTCTTT,CASQAGALMNTEAFF
TRBD2,TRBJ2-2,TRBV6-1,.,TGTGCCAGCAGTGGGGGGAGCGGGAGGGCCGGGGCCGGGGAGCTGTTTTTT,CASSGGSGRAGAGELFF
.,TRBJ1-1,TRBV10-3,.,TGTGCCATCAGTGGCGGAGGGGTGAACACTGAAGCTTTCTTT,CAISGGGVNTEAFF
.,TRBJ2-5,TRBV7-9,many,TGTGCCAGCAGCTTATTTTCAGGGATCCAAGAGACCCAGTACTTC,CASSLFSGIQETQYF
.,TRBJ2-7,TRBV10-3,.,TGTGCCATCAGTGAAACGGGGAGCTCCTACGAGCAGTACTTC,CAISETGSSYEQYF
TRBD1,TRBJ1-1,TRBV7-9,once,TGTGCCAGCAGCCGAACAGGGGATAACACTGAAGCTTTCTTT,CASSRTGDNTEAFF
.,TRBJ1-2,TRBV12-3/TRBV12-4,.,TGTGCCACCAAGGGGGATTTGAGGGTAGCCAGTGGCTACACCTTC,CATKGDLRVASGYTF
.,TRBJ1-1,TRBV18,few,TGTGCCAGCTCACCCCCCCAGGGCGGGCACACTGAAGCTTTCTTT,CASSPPQGGHTEAFF
.,TRBJ1-5,TRBV15,many,TGTGCCACCAGCAGTAGTGGGAATCAGCCCCAGCATTTT,CATSSSGNQPQHF
.,TRBJ2-5,TRBV19,few,TGTGCCAGTAGTCGGTTCAACCAAGAGACCCAGTACTTC,CASSRFNQETQYF
TRBD1,TRBJ1-2,TRBV27,many,TGTGCCAGCAGTTTATCTAGAGTACAGGGGGCGCGTGGCTACACCTTC,CASSLSRVQGARGYTF
TRBD2,TRBJ2-7,TRBV27,many,TGTGCCAGCAGTTTGGGGACTAGCGGCACCTACGAGCAGTACTTC,CASSLGTSGTYEQYF
TRBD1,TRBJ1-2,TRBV20-1,many,TGCAGTGCTGCTGACAGGGGGCTGGGGGGCTACACCTTC,CSAADRGLGGYTF
.,TRBJ1-3,TRBV6-6,many,TGTGCCAGCAGTTACTCGGATACAGATGGAAACACCATATATTTT,CASSYSDTDGNTIYF
TRBD1,TRBJ1-3,TRBV5-1,.,TGCGCCAGCAGCCCGGGACAGCCTGGAAACACCATATATTTT,CASSPGQPGNTIYF
.,TRBJ2-5,TRBV7-2,many,TGTGCCAGCAGCCCTTCTTGGCAGGGCGGGACCCAGTACTTC,CASSPSWQGGTQYF
.,TRBJ1-4,TRBV5-1,many,TGCGCCAGCAGCTTGGCCGGGCCCAATGAAAAACTGTTTTTT,CASSLAGPNEKLFF
.,TRBJ1-1,TRBV7-8,many,TGTGCCAGCAGCTTGAATCAGTGGATGAACACTGAAGCTTTCTTT,CASSLNQWMNTEAFF
.,TRBJ1-1,TRBV19,.,TGTGCCAGTAGGCAATTGACTGAAGCTTTCTTT,CASRQLTEAFF
TRBD1,TRBJ2-5,TRBV6-1,many,TGTGCCAGCAGTGAATCCCATCGGACAGGGTTTCGAGAGACCCAGTACTTC,CASSESHRTGFRETQYF